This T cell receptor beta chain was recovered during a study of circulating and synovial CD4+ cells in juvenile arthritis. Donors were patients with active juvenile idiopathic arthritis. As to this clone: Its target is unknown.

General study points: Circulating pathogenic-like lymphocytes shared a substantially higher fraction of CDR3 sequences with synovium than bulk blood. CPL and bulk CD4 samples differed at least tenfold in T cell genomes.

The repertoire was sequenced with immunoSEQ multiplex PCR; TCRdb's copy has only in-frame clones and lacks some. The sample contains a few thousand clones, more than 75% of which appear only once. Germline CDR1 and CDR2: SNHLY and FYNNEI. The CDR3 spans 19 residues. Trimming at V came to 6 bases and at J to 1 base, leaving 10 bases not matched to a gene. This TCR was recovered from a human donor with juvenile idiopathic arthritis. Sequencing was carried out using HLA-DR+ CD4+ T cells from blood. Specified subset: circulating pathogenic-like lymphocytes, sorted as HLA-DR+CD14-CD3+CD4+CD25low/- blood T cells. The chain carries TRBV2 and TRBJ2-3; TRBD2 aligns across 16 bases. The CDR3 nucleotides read TGTGCCAGCAGAGGCTTCGGGACTAGCGGGAGGGGAGGCACAGATACGCAGTATTTT. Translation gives CASRGFGTSGRGGTDTQYF.